The entry that follows covers one T cell receptor (beta chain) sequence. No antigen is known for it. This sample stems from a study of T cells in localized non-small cell lung cancer. Study-level points and caveats: Because researchers sequenced only one region of the tumor, heterogeneity is still possible. Detection in adjacent lung was observed for a median 57 of the top 100 tumor clones. Adjacent uninvolved lung had the highest clonality, suggesting focused antigen responses. Longer overall survival was linked to higher blood T cell density.

Libraries were prepared by immunoSEQ multiplex PCR; TCRdb keeps only in-frame clonotypes and omits some of them. The repertoire holds fewer than 45,000 clones, with approximately 83% as singletons. V dropped 5 bases and J dropped 6; count of bases not matched to a gene: 11. Germline V CDR1 and CDR2: SEHNR, FQNEAQ (reference sequence). The CDR3 runs 16 residues. The chain carries TRBV7-9 and TRBJ1-1; 11 bases are shared with TRBD1. The source is a man aged 40 to 69 with stage I lung adenocarcinoma. The source material was peripheral blood, sampled before any cancer treatment. Here the CDR3 reads CASSPRTGGNVAEAFF. The CDR3 bases are TGTGCCAGCAGCCCCCGGACAGGGGGCAACGTCGCTGAAGCTTTCTTT.